The text below deals with one T cell receptor (beta chain). The record originates from a study of patients and donors after allogeneic stem cell transplantation. Each CDR3 protein gets one entry after TCRdb re-called the RT-PCR reads with MiXCR. This table holds roughly 960,000 distinct CDR3 sequences, roughly 18% found once. The CDR3 sequence is 19 residues long. Germline V gene data show CDR1 as SGHAT and CDR2 as FQDESV (reference sequence). J gave up 5 bases and V 6 bases, and 21 bases lay outside the gene matches. This chain uses TRBV11-1 with TRBJ2-3, with TRBD1 matching 9 bases. This receptor was identified in a human donor who was either an allogeneic HSCT recipient or a stem cell or donor lymphocyte infusion donor (not recorded which). It is not recorded whose cells these are; they may come from a transplant donor. The specimen sequenced was blood, either unsorted or a sorted T cell fraction (not recorded which). CDR3 sequence (DNA): TGTGCCAGCAGGCCGACGGGGACAGGGCCAAGAAACGCGGTAGATACGCAGTATTTT. Residues: CASRPTGTGPRNAVDTQYF.